This TCR beta chain was recovered during a study of blood T cells in healthy people across ages. The authors ran a second PCR of 7 to 11 cycles using a sample-barcoded 5' primer and a J-beta primer mix. MiXCR, applied by TCRdb to the 5' RACE reads, yields one record per CDR3 protein. The table lists about 1.8 million distinct CDR3 sequences, 49% of them singletons, with over 2% in the top ten. The sequence derives from a woman in her thirties or forties in good health. The sequencing input was blood.

CDR3 residues: CASSPGRGSSTDTQYF. In DNA form, the CDR3 reads TGTGCCAGCAGCCCGGGCAGGGGATCGAGCACAGATACGCAGTATTTT. V and J are TRBV9 and TRBJ2-3; weak D call: TRBD1 (6 bases). This CDR3 contains 16 residues. Germline lookup yields CDR1 SGDLS and CDR2 YYNGEE. V gave up 4 bases and J gave up 0 bases, with 15 bases separating them.